Listed here is a single T cell receptor beta chain. The antigen is undetermined. Germline V gives CDR1 MGHRA, CDR2 YSYEKL. Trimming stripped 0 bases from V and 7 bases from J, with 13 bases between. The CDR3 is 15 amino acids. These data come from a study of long-term antiretroviral therapy in people with HIV. Researchers ran immunoSEQ v3.0 at survey level. Profiling relied on immunoSEQ multiplex PCR, and the TCRdb table lists in-frame clones only, not all of them. The table lists about 38,000 clones, roughly 80% of them singletons, with 5.2% in the top ten. Overall study findings and caveats: Blood, drawn from about 2004 to 2018, may reflect older ART regimens.

The rearrangement joins TRBV4-1 to TRBJ2-1; D might be TRBD2 (6 bases). The sample was unsorted PBMCs, taken 1.5 years after starting antiretroviral therapy. The source is a man aged 18 to 30 with HIV. CDR3 in DNA: TGCGCCAGCAGCCAAGACACCGGGACTCTTAATGAGCAGTTCTTC. Amino acids: CASSQDTGTLNEQFF.